This TCR beta chain comes out of a study of blood T cells in healthy people across ages. Findings and caveats of the study: Shifts in expanded clonotypes may have been confounded by donor CMV status, which was unknown. Greater diversity and more naive CD4+ cells were seen in long-lived donors than in aged donors.

Through a sample-barcoded 5' primer and a J-beta primer mix, a second PCR was run for roughly 6 to 12 cycles. Using its own MiXCR run on the 5' RACE reads, TCRdb lists one record per CDR3 protein. The sample contains approximately 360,000 distinct CDR3 sequences, roughly half of which appear only once. As concerns this clonotype: Its antigen is unidentified. At one end, the junction sequence differs from germline, possibly due to a read error.

The V gene's germline CDR1 is SGHTA and CDR2 FQGNSA. The CDR3 loop spans 14 amino acids. The chain joins TRBV7-2 to TRBJ2-7, with D perhaps matching TRBD1 (6 bases). This receptor was identified in a man in his 60s in good health. Sample: blood. In DNA, the CDR3 is TGTGCCAGCAGATACGACAGGACGGCCTACGAGCAATACTTC. Protein: CASRYDRTAYEQYF.